The next 21 T cell receptor beta chains were all read from a single sample in a study of radiotherapy plus CTLA-4 blockade in lung cancer. The assay was immunoSEQ multiplex PCR, and TCRdb's table has in-frame clones only and misses some. The sample holds approximately 45,000 clones, around 63% seen once. Here the sequenced sample was peripheral blood, taken from a patient treated with radiotherapy plus ipilimumab. These receptors came from a human donor with non-small cell lung cancer who had a partial response to radiotherapy plus ipilimumab.

The chain combines TRBV7-3 with TRBJ2-2, with a possible D match to TRBD1 (6 bases). In germline, CDR1 is SGHTA, CDR2 FQGTGA. The V end was cut by 4 bases, the J end by 0 bases, with 12 bases between. CDR3 length: 16 amino acids. CDR3 sequence: CASSSMGQANTGELFF. As DNA, the CDR3 is TGTGCCAGCAGCTCGATGGGACAAGCGAACACCGGGGAGCTGTTTTTT.

This clone appeared once. The sample holds other DNA sequences that translate to the same CDR3. The CDR3: CASSPRLLAGEYAYNEQFF. The CDR3 DNA is TGCGCCAGCAGCCCGAGATTACTAGCGGGGGAATATGCCTACAATGAGCAGTTCTTC. The chain links TRBV5-1 to TRBJ2-1; TRBD2 aligns across 11 bases. Germline CDR1 is SGHRS and CDR2 is YFSETQ. V trimming: 4 bases; J trimming: 2 bases; junction bases outside the gene matches: 14. This CDR3 is built from 19 residues.

The V gene is TRBV15, the J gene TRBJ1-3, with D uncertain. The CDR3 loop spans 14 amino acids. V dropped 5 bases and J dropped 10 bases, with 18 bases sitting between them. The germline CDR1 and CDR2 sequences are LNHNV and YYDKDF (reference sequence). CDR3 loop: CATSPAHEGTTIYF. CDR3 DNA: TGTGCCACCAGCCCAGCGCACGAGGGAACTACCATATATTTT. Supplemented by reference TRBV15 and TRBJ1-3, the full variable domain reads DAMVIQNPRYQVTQFGKPVTLSCSQTLNHNVMYWYQQKSSQAPKLLFHYYDKDFNNEADTPDNFQSRRPNTSFCFLDIRSPGLGDTAMYLCATSPAHEGTTIYFGEGSWLTVV.

The rearrangement joins TRBV19 to TRBJ2-7, with 7 bases fitting TRBD1. This CDR3 comprises 14 residues. J was trimmed by 0 bases and V by 7 bases; bases with no gene match: 6. Germline lookup yields CDR1 LNHDA and CDR2 SQIVND (reference sequence). The CDR3 coding sequence is TGTGCCAGTAAATGGGACAGCAACTCCTACGAGCAGTACTTC. This gives the protein CASKWDSNSYEQYF.

The CDR3 DNA follows: TGTGCCAGCAGCCCAGGGGCAGACACAGATACGCAGTATTTT. It encodes CASSPGADTDTQYF. J is TRBJ2-3 and V is TRBV5-4; a possible D gene is TRBD1 (6 bases). The CDR3 is 14 amino acids. The germline CDR1 and CDR2 sequences are SGHNT and YYREEE (reference sequence). V dropped 4 bases and J dropped 2 bases, with 11 bases sitting between them. Based on the CDR3 plus reference TRBV5-4 and TRBJ2-3, the full variable domain is ETGVTQSPTHLIKTRGQQVTLRCSSQSGHNTVSWYQQALGQGPQFIFQYYREEENGRGNFPPRFSGLQFPNYSSELNVNALELDDSALYLCASSPGADTDTQYFGPGTRLTVL.

The chain joins TRBV5-4 to TRBJ1-2; TRBD1 matches at 8 bases. Losses at the gene ends were 3 bases for V and 8 bases for J; bases not matched to a gene: 6. The CDR3 is 13 amino acids. Germline CDR1 and CDR2: SGHNT and YYREEE (reference sequence). This CDR3 is CASSWGTGGGYTF. The CDR3 DNA follows: TGTGCCAGCAGCTGGGGGACAGGCGGGGGCTACACCTTC.

This clone appeared a few times. The chain combines TRBV6-1 with TRBJ1-2; TRBD1 might be the D (5 bases). Germline values: CDR1 MNHNS, CDR2 SASEGT. The CDR3 totals 11 residues. With 6 bases removed from V and 9 bases from J, the gap between germline ends came to 11 bases. The CDR3 reads CASSQGQRYTF. The DNA for the CDR3 is TGTGCCAGCAGCCAGGGTCAGCGCTACACCTTC.

The CDR3 loop reads CASSLGGQSRGEAFF. DNA for the CDR3: TGCGCCAGCAGCTTGGGAGGACAGTCGAGGGGGGAAGCTTTCTTT. The rearrangement links TRBV5-1 to TRBJ1-1; possible D gene TRBD1, 6 bases. This CDR3 region has 15 residues. Germline CDR1 is SGHRS and CDR2 is YFSETQ. Trimming cost V 0 bases and J 8 bases, with 17 bases left between them.

The chain is built from TRBV6-5 and TRBJ1-1; TRBD1 is a possible D gene (6 bases). Trimming shortened V by 6 bases and J by 5 bases, and 19 bases separated the two germline ends. The CDR3 is 15 residues long. Germline V gene data show CDR1 as MNHEY and CDR2 as SVGAGI. DNA of the CDR3: TGTGCCAGCAGAGCAAGGCACAGGGAAGCAACTGAAGCTTTCTTT. It specifies CASRARHREATEAFF.

This clone occurred once. This chain links TRBV29-1 with TRBJ2-2, with 7 bases identical to TRBD2. The V segment lost 8 bases and the J segment 4 bases; nucleotides outside the gene matches: 4. Germline V lookup: CDR1 SQVTM, CDR2 ANQGSEA. The CDR3 covers 12 residues. The CDR3 loop is CSFRTSTGELFF. In DNA form, the CDR3 reads TGCAGCTTTCGGACTAGCACCGGGGAGCTGTTTTTT.

This rearrangement joins TRBV11-2 to TRBJ1-5, with 7 positions matching TRBD1. The CDR3 spans 16 residues. V lost 5 bases to trimming and J lost 3 bases; unmatched junction nucleotides: 10. Germline values: CDR1 SGHAT, CDR2 FQNNGV. In DNA, the CDR3 is TGTGCCAGCAGCCCCCGCCCGGGACAGAACAATCAGCCCCAGCATTTT. Its protein is CASSPRPGQNNQPQHF. Combining the CDR3 with reference TRBV11-2 and TRBJ1-5 gives the whole variable domain EAGVAQSPRYKIIEKRQSVAFWCNPISGHATLYWYQQILGQGPKLLIQFQNNGVVDDSQLPKDRFSAERLKGVDSTLKIQPAKLEDSAVYLCASSPRPGQNNQPQHFGDGTRLSIL.

The chain uses TRBV7-2 and TRBJ1-4, with D possibly being TRBD1 (6 bases). V lost 2 bases and J lost 8, with 12 bases in between. The CDR3 loop spans 14 amino acids. Germline V gene data show CDR1 as SGHTA and CDR2 as FQGNSA. CDR3 loop: CASSLRAGEEKLFF. The CDR3, as DNA: TGTGCCAGCAGCTTAAGGGCAGGGGAAGAAAAACTGTTTTTT.

The V and J genes are TRBV7-9 and TRBJ2-5, with D perhaps TRBD1 (5 bases). The CDR3 contains 14 residues. Trimming stripped 5 bases from V and 5 bases from J, with 15 bases between. CDR1 is SEHNR and CDR2 is FQNEAQ in the germline V gene (reference sequence). CDR3 loop: CASSPSGFLETQYF. Here the CDR3 DNA reads TGTGCCAGCAGCCCCTCAGGGTTTCTGGAGACCCAGTACTTC. The complete variable domain, with remaining parts taken from reference TRBV7-9 and TRBJ2-5, reads DTGVSQNPRHKITKRGQNVTFRCDPISEHNRLYWYRQTLGQGPEFLTYFQNEAQLEKSRLLSDRFSAERPKGSFSTLEIQRTEQGDSAMYLCASSPSGFLETQYFGPGTRLLVL.

This chain connects TRBV6-5 to TRBJ2-2; maybe TRBD2 (6 bases). Germline CDR1 and CDR2: MNHEY and SVGAGI. Trimming pared 3 bases from V and 8 bases from J, leaving 10 bases between. This CDR3 is built from 13 residues. For the CDR3, the DNA is TGTGCCAGCAGTTATGCGGGGAGGGGGGAGCTGTTTTTT. Amino acid sequence: CASSYAGRGELFF.

The CDR3 protein is CASSYSMTGGELFF. The CDR3 DNA sequence: TGTGCCAGCAGTTACTCGATGACAGGCGGGGAGCTGTTTTTT. The V gene is TRBV6-5, the J gene TRBJ2-2, with a tentative D call TRBD1 (6 bases). Germline values: CDR1 MNHEY, CDR2 SVGAGI. The CDR3 runs 14 residues. The ends were cut back, 0 bases at V and 7 bases at J, with 9 bases in the middle.

This clone was observed a handful of times. The chain has TRBV25-1 and TRBJ1-1, with D possibly matching TRBD1 (6 bases). CDR1 and CDR2 from the germline V gene are MGHDK and SYGVNS. V gave up 4 bases and J gave up 4 bases, with 16 bases separating them. CDR3 length: 15 residues. The CDR3 DNA reads TGTGCCAGCAGTGGCAAAAACAGGGTTGGCACTGAAGCTTTCTTT. It specifies CASSGKNRVGTEAFF. Complete variable domain (other parts from reference TRBV25-1 and TRBJ1-1): EADIYQTPRYLVIGTGKKITLECSQTMGHDKMYWYQQDPGMELHLIHYSYGVNSTEKGDLSSESTVSRIRTEHFPLTLESARPSHTSQYLCASSGKNRVGTEAFFGQGTRLTVV.

The chain links TRBV7-3 to TRBJ2-3; the D is unclear. The CDR3 has 15 residues. Per germline, CDR1 SGHTA and CDR2 FQGTGA. V lost 2 bases, J lost 1 base, and 10 bases lay in between. The CDR3, as DNA: TGTGCCAGCAGCTTAGACGTCGCGGGCACAGATACGCAGTATTTT. This codes for CASSLDVAGTDTQYF.

The J gene is TRBJ2-5, the V gene TRBV5-1; perhaps TRBD1 as D (5 bases). The CDR3 is 15 amino acids. Trimming removed 3 bases from V and 2 bases from J, with 14 bases in between. Germline V lookup: CDR1 SGHRS, CDR2 YFSETQ. CDR3 sequence reads: CASSSQGGQQETQYF. CDR3 nucleotides: TGCGCCAGCAGCTCGCAGGGTGGCCAGCAAGAGACCCAGTACTTC.

The chain's CDR3 is CASSLGGTGAQIYGYTF. In DNA, the CDR3 is TGCGCCAGCAGCCTGGGAGGGACAGGGGCCCAGATCTATGGCTACACCTTC. This chain connects TRBV5-1 to TRBJ1-2; 10 bases match TRBD1. CDR1 SGHRS and CDR2 YFSETQ come from the germline V gene. The J segment lost 4 bases and the V segment lost 4 bases, leaving 13 bases of the junction unmatched. The CDR3 sequence is 17 residues long.

V usage is TRBV7-2 and J usage is TRBJ2-7; D is perhaps TRBD2 (5 bases). Germline CDR1 is SGHTA and CDR2 is FQGNSA. The CDR3 covers 14 residues. Trimming stripped 1 base from V and 9 bases from J, with 16 bases between. The CDR3 sequence: CASSLDGLLVGQYF. For the CDR3, the DNA is TGTGCCAGCAGCTTAGATGGATTACTAGTCGGGCAGTACTTC.

This clone was picked up one time. The chain couples TRBV5-1 to TRBJ2-5, with 9 bases aligning to TRBD1. The CDR3 totals 14 residues. CDR1 and CDR2 from the germline V gene are SGHRS and YFSETQ. V was pared by 3 bases and J by 9 bases, with 9 bases of the junction left unmatched. CDR3 bases: TGCGCCAGCAGCTCAACCGGGACAGGGTCGGCCCAGTACTTC. Protein sequence: CASSSTGTGSAQYF.